This T cell receptor beta chain appears in the sequencing data of a study of graft-versus-host responses after intestinal transplantation. Study-level information: Each recipient received anti-thymocyte globulin induction, then tacrolimus and steroids for around three years.

Points on this clone: The antigen is undetermined.

Study results and caveats: Within the allografts of patients who had graft-donor T cell macrochimerism, graft-versus-host to host-versus-graft clonal ratios were high. Recipient-marrow GvH clones were detected, some having first appeared in ileum or blood.

J lost 2 bases, V lost 1 base, and 6 bases had no gene match. From germline, CDR1 is MNHEY and CDR2 SMNVEV (reference sequence). The CDR3 sequence is 16 residues long. Generated by immunoSEQ multiplex PCR, the TCRdb table keeps only in-frame clones and is missing some. Of around 93,000 clones in the sample, under 95% were seen once. This sequence was found in a human donor who received an intestinal transplant. The rearrangement links TRBV27 to TRBJ2-3; TRBD2 matches 7 bases. The sequences come from unstimulated CD8+ T cells sorted from spleen or lymph node cells, collected before intestinal transplant. DNA for the CDR3: TGTGCCAGCAGTTTATTGGGCGGGGGAAACACAGATACGCAGTATTTT. Translating gives CASSLLGGGNTDTQYF.